This entry concerns a single T cell receptor beta chain. One entry per CDR3 protein, called by TCRdb with MiXCR from the RACE reads. The sample lists around 350,000 distinct CDR3 sequences; about 5.4% were seen once. As to time point: pre-sensitization, week 0. Treatment denoted: therapeutic diphenylcyclopropenone sensitization with weekly scalp DPC. The sample comes from a study of human T cells and chemical hapten exposure. The CDR3 runs 18 residues. Trimming pared 0 bases from V and 4 bases from J, leaving 18 bases between. In germline, CDR1 is LGHNA, CDR2 YNFKEQ. This clonotype was sampled from a woman aged 18-35 years with alopecia areata. Some clones in this sample may be carry-over from other donors' samples. This specimen was whole blood, taken in connection with sensitization to the hapten diphenylcyclopropenone (DPC). The V and J genes are TRBV4-2 and TRBJ2-2; D is perhaps TRBD1 (6 bases). The CDR3 sequence: CASSQEGVTGWGTGELFF. The CDR3 DNA sequence: TGTGCCAGCAGCCAAGAAGGGGTAACAGGGTGGGGCACCGGGGAGCTGTTTTTT.